This T cell receptor beta chain appears in the sequencing data of a study of post-analysis software for immune sequencing data (dated by TCRdb to between 2014 and 2017). Study-wide context: Recorded disease courses included relapsing-remitting, secondary progressive and progressive-relapsing multiple sclerosis, with some patients lacking subtype annotation. Patient repertoires were compared against around 10 previously published healthy control repertoires from donors aged 6 to 25 years. A subset of samples was prepared in parallel using single-end sample barcoding, then pooled and co-amplified after Illumina adapter ligation. Beyond this particular receptor, the publication reports: Significantly higher frequencies in patients than in controls were found for five or six TRBV segments, including TRBV5-6, TRBV5-1 and TRBV20-1. When samples were clustered directly using the F measure, samples prepared in the same batch co-clustered strongly, which prompted a batch-effect correction. Multiple sclerosis patients had significantly lower normalized Chao1 diversity than controls, a result that suggests substantial peripheral T-cell clonal expansion. The control group was slightly older than the multiple sclerosis patient group.

This clonotype appeared a few times. Its antigen remains unidentified. No much larger clone exists at a distance of one base, and base qualities are not known. Libraries came from PCR. Sequenced on an Illumina HiSeq 2500. Unique molecular identifiers were incorporated into TCR beta cDNA libraries to reduce PCR and sequencing biases. Per 1 to 10 million input T cells, 500,000 or so cDNA molecules were obtained, such that each molecule approximated one T cell. The same protocol used for the earlier healthy control dataset was applied to prepare and sequence the patient libraries. Within a given batch, samples were prepared together, multiplexed and sequenced on the same HiSeq lane. From the authors' description of their analysis: Raw barcoded reads were processed with MIGEC, discarding single-read molecular identifier groups before consensus assembly and CDR3 extraction. VDJtools was used for post-analysis of the clonotype tables, with diversity normalized by down-sampling every dataset to the smallest sample size. Repertoire overlap clustering matched CDR3 amino acid but not nucleotide sequences to correct batch-related cross-sample contamination. TCRdb reanalyzed the raw reads on its own, using fastp at Q25 for trimming and MiXCR for clone calling, and kept in-frame beta chains. Identical CDR3 proteins give one entry, which carries the most common genes and DNA. The V and J calls come from TCRdb's annotation, not from the publication. The sample has under 650,000 distinct CDR3 sequences on record, roughly 46% of them singletons. The ten largest clones capture under 2% of the sample.

Trimming accounts for 4 bases at V and 0 bases at J, while the number of junction bases matched to no gene is 12. The cysteine opens and the phenylalanine closes a CDR3 of 17 amino acids. Only CDR3 DNA is held: 51 bases, read in frame from base 1. From a lookup of the germline V gene, CDR1 and CDR2 are SQVTM and ANQGSEA. TCR beta repertoires were profiled from peripheral blood of approximately 13 young patients with multiple sclerosis to demonstrate the VDJtools post-analysis software. The patients with multiple sclerosis were children and adolescents between about 6 and 16 years of age. This receptor was identified in a girl aged 10 to 17 with multiple sclerosis. Material: blood. The V gene is TRBV29-1 and the J gene is TRBJ2-1; TRBD1 agrees with 7 junctional bases. The sequenced DNA is TGCAGCGTTGTAGGAAGGGGGCCGTCGAGCTCCTACAATGAGCAGTTCTTC. The resulting protein is CSVVGRGPSSSYNEQFF.